These 9 T cell receptor beta chains originate from one sample sequenced in a study of OX40 agonist ivuxolimab in advanced cancers. Profiling relied on immunoSEQ multiplex PCR, and the TCRdb table lists in-frame clones only, not all of them. Found here are around 100,000 clones, about 92% of them singletons; the top ten hold around 0.28%. This specimen was CD4+ or CD8+ T cells sorted from blood, taken in a trial of the OX40 agonist ivuxolimab. All receptors derive from an adult with an advanced solid tumor such as melanoma, head and neck, liver or kidney cancer.

The rearrangement links TRBV6-5 to TRBJ1-2, with D perhaps TRBD1 (5 bases). This CDR3 has 12 amino acids. The ends were cut back, 6 bases at V and 4 bases at J, with 9 bases in the middle. Germline V lookup: CDR1 MNHEY, CDR2 SVGAGI. The CDR3 DNA sequence: TGTGCCAGCAGAACAGGAATCTATGGCTACACCTTC. Protein product: CASRTGIYGYTF.

The chain is built from TRBV5-1 and TRBJ1-1; D gene uncertain. The CDR3 runs to 14 residues. Deletions cut 0 bases from V and 11 bases from J, with 17 bases between. Germline V gene data show CDR1 as SGHRS and CDR2 as YFSETQ. CDR3 sequence: CASSLDRLSLGAFF. Written as DNA, the CDR3 is TGCGCCAGCAGCTTGGACCGCCTTTCGCTGGGGGCTTTCTTT.

The chain joins TRBV11-2 to TRBJ1-1; weak D call: TRBD1 (5 bases). The CDR3 runs 13 residues. Germline CDR1 is SGHAT and CDR2 is FQNNGV. Between the trimmed V and J ends, which lost 5 bases and 8 bases, there was a span of 15 bases. The DNA for the CDR3 is TGTGCCAGCAGCCGATGGGCAACAGGCGAAGCTTTCTTT. This gives the protein CASSRWATGEAFF.

The sample holds one count of this clone. The chain combines TRBV5-1 with TRBJ2-3, with 7 bases lining up with TRBD1. Germline V gene data show CDR1 as SGHRS and CDR2 as YFSETQ. The length of the CDR3 is 14 residues. The V gene end was trimmed by 4 bases and the J gene end by 2 bases; junction bases not matched to a gene: 4. The CDR3 region is CASSRDSTTDTQYF. In DNA, the CDR3 is TGCGCCAGCAGCAGGGACAGTACCACAGATACGCAGTATTTT.

This sequence joins TRBV20-1 and TRBJ1-1; no definite D call. The CDR3 spans 9 residues. CDR1 is DFQATT, CDR2 SNEGSKA, per germline (reference sequence). Deletions cut 3 bases from V and 6 bases from J, with 2 bases between. The CDR3 is CSASPEAFF. CDR3 DNA: TGCAGTGCTAGTCCTGAAGCTTTCTTT.

The chain combines TRBV6-6 with TRBJ2-7; 7 positions match TRBD1. The V gene end was trimmed by 5 bases and the J gene end by 2 bases; junction bases not matched to a gene: 9. The CDR3 extends over 15 amino acids. Germline V CDR1 and CDR2: MNHNY, SVGAGI (reference sequence). CDR3 nucleotide sequence: TGTGCCAGCAGTGGCTTCCGGGACAGTACCTACGAGCAGTACTTC. It specifies CASSGFRDSTYEQYF.

This chain links TRBV2 with TRBJ1-4; D possibly corresponds to TRBD1 (5 bases). Germline V lookup: CDR1 SNHLY, CDR2 FYNNEI. Trimming took off 7 bases at V and 8 bases at J, with 20 bases between the two ends. CDR3 length equals 15 residues. The CDR3 loop is CASTPWGGIGEKLFF. As DNA, the CDR3 is TGTGCCAGCACCCCCTGGGGGGGTATTGGGGAAAAACTGTTTTTT.

The chain carries TRBV19 and TRBJ2-4, with D tentatively TRBD2 (5 bases). V lost 4 bases to trimming and J lost 0 bases, with 16 bases between them. CDR1 and CDR2 from the germline V gene are LNHDA and SQIVND (reference sequence). This CDR3 comprises 17 residues. In DNA, the CDR3 is TGTGCCAGTAGTAGCCGAGGGTCGCGTATAGCCAAAAACATTCAGTACTTC. Protein sequence: CASSSRGSRIAKNIQYF.

The chain employs TRBV5-5 and TRBJ2-1; 10 positions match TRBD2. Looked up from germline, CDR1 is SGHKS and CDR2 is YYEKEE (reference sequence). The CDR3 runs to 16 residues. Trimming removed 1 base from V and 7 bases from J; junction bases left unmatched: 8. Here the CDR3 reads CASSLFIAGGKNEQFF. In DNA, the CDR3 is TGTGCCAGCAGCTTGTTCATAGCGGGGGGTAAGAATGAGCAGTTCTTC.